Ten or more counts support the clone carrying this T cell receptor beta chain. Its antigen remains unidentified. At one of its ends the junction is not consistent with the germline gene, which may arise from a read error. This entry comes from a study of blood T cells in healthy people across ages. General study points: Long-lived and aged donors differed, with more naive CD4+ cells and higher diversity in the long-lived. A strong correlation was seen between TCR beta diversity and naive T cell percentage.

Germline V lookup: CDR1 SEHNR, CDR2 FQNEAQ (reference sequence). This CDR3 comprises 16 residues. A J-beta primer mix and a sample-barcoded 5' primer were used in a second PCR of about 7 to 12 cycles. TCRdb reprocessed the 5' RACE reads via MiXCR and lists one record per CDR3 protein. Among around 1,700,000 distinct CDR3 sequences listed, roughly 30% were seen once. The genes are TRBV7-9 and TRBJ1-5, with TRBD1 identical over 8 bases. The source of this sequence is a woman younger than 45 in good health. Sequenced sample: blood. DNA for the CDR3: TGTGCCAGCAGTTTAGGGACAGGAGATAGCAATCAGCCCCAGCATTTT. It is translated as CASSLGTGDSNQPQHF.